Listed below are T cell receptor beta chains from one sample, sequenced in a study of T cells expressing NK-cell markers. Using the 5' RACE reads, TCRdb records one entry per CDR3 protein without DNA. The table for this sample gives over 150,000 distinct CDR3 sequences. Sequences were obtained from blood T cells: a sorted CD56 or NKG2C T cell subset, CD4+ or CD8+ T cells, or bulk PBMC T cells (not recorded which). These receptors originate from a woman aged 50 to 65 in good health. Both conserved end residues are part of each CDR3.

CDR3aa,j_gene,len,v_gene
CASSLGGGLTDTQYF,TRBJ2-3,15,TRBV13
CASSQGLAGIGYEQYF,TRBJ2-7,16,TRBV3-1
CASSQDLIRTEAFF,TRBJ1-1,14,TRBV4-1
CASTSEPRLAGRAGELFF,TRBJ2-2,18,TRBV11-2
CATSDTHGARPADTQYF,TRBJ2-3,17,TRBV24-1
CASKSGIDEQFF,TRBJ2-1,12,TRBV6-6
CASSQETGAGDTQYF,TRBJ2-3,15,TRBV4-2
CSVEDGGGLAGYNEQFF,TRBJ2-1,17,TRBV29-1
CSAVTLALTNRGDNEQFF,TRBJ2-1,18,TRBV20-1
CASSFLAGVREQYF,TRBJ2-7,14,TRBV27
CATSRQGRDFNEQFF,TRBJ2-1,15,TRBV15
CASSLYPMQYF,TRBJ2-3,11,TRBV27
CASSHTGVYQPQHF,TRBJ1-5,14,TRBV4-1
CASSFRGGVGEQFF,TRBJ2-1,14,TRBV5-1
CASTRGAEAFF,TRBJ1-1,11,TRBV2
CASSVSSGRAVEQYF,TRBJ2-7,15,TRBV9
CASSQVDAQPQHF,TRBJ1-5,13,TRBV4-1
CASSPGTGLAYYGYTF,TRBJ1-2,16,TRBV28
CASSFGQGDEQYF,TRBJ2-7,13,TRBV5-1
CASIHQTGGLHNEQFF,TRBJ2-1,16,TRBV12-3/TRBV12-4
CASSPGGGAQETQYF,TRBJ2-5,15,TRBV3-1
CASSPERDRGYEQYF,TRBJ2-7,15,TRBV4-1
CASSKKGLSAGEAFF,TRBJ1-1,15,TRBV21-1
CAISDPVAGVNEQYF,TRBJ2-7,15,TRBV10-3
CASSPENSGGPYNEQFF,TRBJ2-1,17,TRBV18
CASSLAIEGTDTQYF,TRBJ2-3,15,TRBV5-1